This T cell receptor beta chain was observed in a study of T cells in narcolepsy. Whole-study findings and limits: HCRT-specific and TRIB2-specific autoreactive clonotypes appeared among same-patient CSF and blood CD4+ clonotypes. Blood of same and different patients, but not healthy controls, reportedly held recurring autoreactive clonotypes.

The table came from immunoSEQ multiplex PCR; TCRdb's copy has only in-frame clones and leaves some out. The sample lists under 40,000 clones, about 85% seen once, with under 1.2% in the top ten. This clone has only one observation. Antigen: not known. Germline CDR1 and CDR2: SGHDT and YYEEEE. Germline trimming cut 6 bases from V and 4 bases from J; bases unmatched to any gene: 18. The CDR3 has 18 residues. This sequence joins TRBV5-6 and TRBJ2-7, with 11 bases identical to TRBD2. The sequence was collected from a human donor with narcolepsy. Sequencing used CD45RA- memory CD4+ T cells from PBMCs. CDR3 in DNA: TGTGCCAGCAAACGAATACTCTATAGCGGGAGGGCCAGGTACGAGCAGTACTTC. Translation: CASKRILYSGRARYEQYF.